The clone carrying this TCR beta chain has a handful of counts. Its specificity is unknown. The sample is drawn from a study of blood T cells in healthy people across ages. Study-level points and caveats: Any conclusive comparison of naive versus antigen-experienced cells was prevented by using unsorted PBMCs. Long-lived and aged donors differed, with more naive CD4+ cells and higher diversity in the long-lived. Unknown donor CMV status possibly confounded expanded clonotype changes.

Those donating, healthy Caucasian individuals from Russia, were aged roughly 6 to 90. The germline V and J ends were trimmed by 4 bases and 7 bases, with 12 bases remaining between them. This CDR3 contains 13 residues. Germline CDR1 is SGDLS and CDR2 is YYNGEE. Using a J-beta primer mix together with a sample-barcoded 5' primer, a second PCR was run for roughly 6 to 12 cycles. MiXCR, applied by TCRdb to the 5' RACE reads, yields one record per CDR3 protein. The sample consists of approximately 800,000 distinct CDR3 sequences, around 68% of them appearing once. The TCR was taken from a man aged 30 to 45 in good health. The source material was blood. The chain recombines TRBV9 with TRBJ2-1, with D uncertain. The DNA for the CDR3 is TGTGCCAGCAGCTTTCTGGGCGTGAATGAGCAGTTCTTC. This translates into CASSFLGVNEQFF.